A selection of T cell receptor beta chains follows, all from one sample in a study of blood T cell repertoires in COVID-19. Produced via immunoSEQ multiplex PCR; TCRdb's table is partial and in-frame only. The sample has approximately 97,000 clones; 92% are singletons. Material: peripheral blood. The receptors were sampled from a woman aged 45 to 65 with COVID-19, enrolled during active disease. CDR3s include the opening cysteine and the closing phenylalanine or tryptophan. D genes are given only for firm matches. Not every row has a clone size; where given, it reads once, few, many or a size class.

v_gene: TRBV18; j_gene: TRBJ1-1; d_gene: TRBD1; abundance: few; CDR3nt: TGTGCCAGCTCGAGGACAGGGACCACTGAAGCTTTCTTT; CDR3aa: CASSRTGTTEAFF
v_gene: TRBV7-6; j_gene: TRBJ2-3; d_gene: TRBD2; abundance: -; CDR3nt: TGTGCCAGCAGCTCCGCTAGCGGGGGTGACACAGATACGCAGTATTTT; CDR3aa: CASSSASGGDTDTQYF
v_gene: TRBV21-1; j_gene: TRBJ1-4; d_gene: -; abundance: -; CDR3nt: TGTGCCAGCAGCCCCCCGCCCAGGGTGCGAGAAAAACTGTTTTTT; CDR3aa: CASSPPPRVREKLFF
v_gene: TRBV12-5; j_gene: TRBJ2-7; d_gene: -; abundance: -; CDR3nt: TGTGCTAGTCAACAGGGAGAAAGCTACGAGCAGTACTTC; CDR3aa: CASQQGESYEQYF
v_gene: TRBV28; j_gene: TRBJ1-2; d_gene: -; abundance: -; CDR3nt: TGTGCCAGCAGTTGGGGGGGCCTCCAGTCAAACGGCTACACCTTC; CDR3aa: CASSWGGLQSNGYTF
v_gene: TRBV18; j_gene: TRBJ1-5; d_gene: -; abundance: -; CDR3nt: TGTGCCAGCTCACCGGCCTCTTACCAGAGCAATCAGCCCCAGCATTTT; CDR3aa: CASSPASYQSNQPQHF
v_gene: TRBV19; j_gene: TRBJ2-3; d_gene: TRBD2; abundance: -; CDR3nt: TGTGCCAGTAGTATCGGGAGGGGAGATACGCAGTATTTT; CDR3aa: CASSIGRGDTQYF
v_gene: TRBV7-6; j_gene: TRBJ2-1; d_gene: TRBD2; abundance: -; CDR3nt: TGTGCCAGCAGCCCTAGCGGGGGATACAATGAGCAGTTCTTC; CDR3aa: CASSPSGGYNEQFF
v_gene: TRBV14; j_gene: TRBJ2-2; d_gene: TRBD1; abundance: -; CDR3nt: TGTGCCAGCAGCCATAGACCGCTGACAGGGCCCGGGGAGCTGTTTTTT; CDR3aa: CASSHRPLTGPGELFF
v_gene: TRBV19; j_gene: TRBJ2-6; d_gene: TRBD2; abundance: -; CDR3nt: TGTGCCAGTAGCCCCCTAGCGGGACAGACGGCCAACGTCCTGACTTTC; CDR3aa: CASSPLAGQTANVLTF
v_gene: TRBV2; j_gene: TRBJ2-2; d_gene: TRBD2; abundance: -; CDR3nt: TGTGCCAGCAGGGCCTTCGCTAGCGGGGGGGCAACCGGGGAGCTGTTTTTT; CDR3aa: CASRAFASGGATGELFF
v_gene: TRBV3-1/TRBV3-2; j_gene: TRBJ1-2; d_gene: -; abundance: -; CDR3nt: TGTGCCAGCAGCCAAGGGGCAGGCCACTATGGCTACACCTTC; CDR3aa: CASSQGAGHYGYTF
v_gene: TRBV6-2/TRBV6-3; j_gene: TRBJ2-3; d_gene: -; abundance: -; CDR3nt: TGTGCCAGCAGTGCGGACTTCACAGATACGCAGTATTTT; CDR3aa: CASSADFTDTQYF
v_gene: TRBV2; j_gene: TRBJ2-5; d_gene: TRBD2; abundance: few; CDR3nt: TGTGCCAGCAGTGGCAGGACTAGTCCTGGAGAGACCCAGTACTTC; CDR3aa: CASSGRTSPGETQYF
v_gene: TRBV7-2; j_gene: TRBJ2-1; d_gene: TRBD2; abundance: few; CDR3nt: TGTGCCAGCAGCCCTCACTCTAGCGGGGGGGCTGGAAATGAGCAGTTCTTC; CDR3aa: CASSPHSSGGAGNEQFF
v_gene: TRBV16; j_gene: TRBJ1-6; d_gene: -; abundance: -; CDR3nt: TGTGCCAGCAGCCAGGGCGAGAGATCACCCCTCCACTTT; CDR3aa: CASSQGERSPLHF
v_gene: TRBV5-8; j_gene: TRBJ1-5; d_gene: -; abundance: -; CDR3nt: TGTGCCAGCAGCTTGTGGCAGGGGATCAATCAGCGCCAGCATTTT; CDR3aa: CASSLWQGINQRQHF
v_gene: TRBV7-6; j_gene: TRBJ1-2; d_gene: -; abundance: -; CDR3nt: TGTGCCAGCAGCTTAAATTCCGGAGCAACTAACTATGGCTACACCTTC; CDR3aa: CASSLNSGATNYGYTF
v_gene: TRBV25-1; j_gene: TRBJ2-1; d_gene: -; abundance: -; CDR3nt: TGTGCCAGCAGTGTAGACAGCCTCTACAATGAGCAGTTCTTC; CDR3aa: CASSVDSLYNEQFF
v_gene: TRBV5-4; j_gene: TRBJ2-4; d_gene: TRBD2; abundance: -; CDR3nt: TGTGCCAGCAGCTTGGGCGAGCGGGGAGGAGCGAAAAACATTCAGTACTTC; CDR3aa: CASSLGERGGAKNIQYF
v_gene: TRBV5-6; j_gene: TRBJ1-1; d_gene: TRBD1; abundance: -; CDR3nt: TGTGCCAGCAGCTGGGACAGGGAGACTGAAGCTTTCTTT; CDR3aa: CASSWDRETEAFF
v_gene: TRBV3-1/TRBV3-2; j_gene: TRBJ1-2; d_gene: -; abundance: -; CDR3nt: TGTGCCAGCAGCCAAGTTGGGGTCACGACAGGTGCCCTTGGCTACACCTTC; CDR3aa: CASSQVGVTTGALGYTF
v_gene: TRBV9; j_gene: TRBJ1-2; d_gene: -; abundance: few; CDR3nt: TGTGCCAGCAGCCCTGAAGTGAACTCGGATGGCTACACCTTC; CDR3aa: CASSPEVNSDGYTF
v_gene: TRBV6-5; j_gene: TRBJ2-3; d_gene: -; abundance: -; CDR3nt: TGTGCCAGCAACAGGGATAGAGCAGATACGCAGTATTTT; CDR3aa: CASNRDRADTQYF
v_gene: TRBV18; j_gene: TRBJ1-2; d_gene: -; abundance: -; CDR3nt: TGTGCCAGCTCACAGAGGGGGAATGGCTACACCTTC; CDR3aa: CASSQRGNGYTF
v_gene: TRBV7-2; j_gene: TRBJ1-1; d_gene: -; abundance: -; CDR3nt: TGTGCCAGCAGCTCTAAACCGGGTGACACTGAAGCTTTCTTT; CDR3aa: CASSSKPGDTEAFF
v_gene: TRBV11-2; j_gene: TRBJ1-3; d_gene: TRBD1; abundance: -; CDR3nt: TGTGCCAGCGGACAGGGGGCCCACTCTGGAAACACCATATATTTT; CDR3aa: CASGQGAHSGNTIYF
v_gene: TRBV14; j_gene: TRBJ2-5; d_gene: -; abundance: -; CDR3nt: TGTGCCAGCAGCCGGGACTTGGTGGAGACCCAGTACTTC; CDR3aa: CASSRDLVETQYF
v_gene: TRBV6-5; j_gene: TRBJ1-5; d_gene: -; abundance: -; CDR3nt: TGTGCCAGCAGTCTCTACCCGGGGGTCCCCAGCCATTTT; CDR3aa: CASSLYPGVPSHF
v_gene: TRBV27; j_gene: TRBJ1-1; d_gene: -; abundance: -; CDR3nt: TGTGCCAGCAGCCCCGGGGGACCGGGGACTGAAGCTTTCTTT; CDR3aa: CASSPGGPGTEAFF
v_gene: TRBV19; j_gene: TRBJ1-2; d_gene: TRBD1; abundance: once; CDR3nt: TGTGCCAGTGCCCGGGACAGGAAAGTCTATGGCTACACCTTC; CDR3aa: CASARDRKVYGYTF
v_gene: TRBV15; j_gene: TRBJ2-7; d_gene: -; abundance: once; CDR3nt: TGTGCCACCAGCAGAGATCTCTGGCTCGGGGAGCGCCGCTTCTCCTACGAGCAGTACTTC; CDR3aa: CATSRDLWLGERRFSYEQYF
v_gene: TRBV5-1; j_gene: TRBJ2-1; d_gene: TRBD2; abundance: -; CDR3nt: TGCGCCAGCAGCAATAGCGGGGGCCTCTACAATGAGCAGTTCTTC; CDR3aa: CASSNSGGLYNEQFF
v_gene: TRBV6-5; j_gene: TRBJ1-3; d_gene: TRBD1; abundance: -; CDR3nt: TGTGCCAGCAGTTACACACAGGGGGCGAGGGGAAACACCATATATTTT; CDR3aa: CASSYTQGARGNTIYF
v_gene: TRBV11-2; j_gene: TRBJ1-5; d_gene: TRBD1; abundance: -; CDR3nt: TGTGCCAGCAGCTCGACAGGGGCCACCAATCAGCCCCAGCATTTT; CDR3aa: CASSSTGATNQPQHF
v_gene: TRBV7-3; j_gene: TRBJ1-6; d_gene: -; abundance: -; CDR3nt: TGTGCCAGCAGCTTAGGGCCTTCGAGCTCCTATAATTCACCCCTCCACTTT; CDR3aa: CASSLGPSSSYNSPLHF
v_gene: TRBV5-5; j_gene: TRBJ1-2; d_gene: TRBD1; abundance: once; CDR3nt: TGTGCCAGCAGCTTGATTAGGACAGGGGGCTACACCTTC; CDR3aa: CASSLIRTGGYTF
v_gene: TRBV2; j_gene: TRBJ2-3; d_gene: TRBD2; abundance: -; CDR3nt: TGTGCCAGCGTTAGACTAGCGGGAACAGATACGCAGTATTTT; CDR3aa: CASVRLAGTDTQYF
v_gene: TRBV5-1; j_gene: TRBJ1-2; d_gene: -; abundance: -; CDR3nt: TGCGCCAGCAGCTTGGTCCGGGGGTATGGCTACACCTTC; CDR3aa: CASSLVRGYGYTF
v_gene: TRBV5-8; j_gene: TRBJ2-7; d_gene: TRBD2; abundance: few; CDR3nt: TGTGCCAGCAGCCCACTAGCGGGGGTTTACGAGCAGTACTTC; CDR3aa: CASSPLAGVYEQYF
v_gene: TRBV28; j_gene: TRBJ1-3; d_gene: -; abundance: -; CDR3nt: TGTGCCAGCAGTGACAAAGTCTTCACCATATATTTT; CDR3aa: CASSDKVFTIYF
v_gene: TRBV5-4; j_gene: TRBJ2-1; d_gene: -; abundance: -; CDR3nt: TGTGCCAGCGGCGGGACGGTAAACAATGAGCAGTTCTTC; CDR3aa: CASGGTVNNEQFF
v_gene: TRBV3-1/TRBV3-2; j_gene: TRBJ1-2; d_gene: -; abundance: -; CDR3nt: TGTGCCAGCAGCCGAAGTCCGGGACTCTACACCTTC; CDR3aa: CASSRSPGLYTF
v_gene: TRBV10-3; j_gene: TRBJ2-7; d_gene: TRBD1; abundance: -; CDR3nt: TGTGCCATCGCCACCGGACAGGGGACCTACGAGCAGTACTTC; CDR3aa: CAIATGQGTYEQYF
v_gene: TRBV10-1; j_gene: TRBJ1-1; d_gene: -; abundance: -; CDR3nt: TGCGCCAGCAGTGAGTCGAGGTTCGGGTACACTGAAGCTTTCTTT; CDR3aa: CASSESRFGYTEAFF
v_gene: TRBV15; j_gene: TRBJ1-6; d_gene: -; abundance: -; CDR3nt: TGTGCCACCAGCTTACACCGGGACAACGGTTCACCCCTCCACTTT; CDR3aa: CATSLHRDNGSPLHF
v_gene: TRBV6-5; j_gene: TRBJ1-3; d_gene: TRBD1; abundance: -; CDR3nt: TGTGCCGCCCGGACAGGGACTGGAAACACCATATATTTT; CDR3aa: CAARTGTGNTIYF
v_gene: TRBV30; j_gene: TRBJ1-4; d_gene: TRBD1; abundance: -; CDR3nt: TGTGCCTGGAGCCGCGGGACAGGCCTTAATGAAAAACTGTTTTTT; CDR3aa: CAWSRGTGLNEKLFF
v_gene: TRBV6-5; j_gene: TRBJ1-5; d_gene: -; abundance: few; CDR3nt: TGTGCCAGCAGGGCTACGGGGAATCAGCCCCAGCATTTT; CDR3aa: CASRATGNQPQHF
v_gene: TRBV19; j_gene: TRBJ1-6; d_gene: -; abundance: -; CDR3nt: TGTGCCAGTAGTATGCAGGACACAAGCTCCTATAATTCACCCCTCCACTTT; CDR3aa: CASSMQDTSSYNSPLHF
v_gene: TRBV28; j_gene: TRBJ1-2; d_gene: -; abundance: -; CDR3nt: TGTGCCAGCAGATCCTTCAAACCGGGACAAGGTGGCTACACCTTC; CDR3aa: CASRSFKPGQGGYTF